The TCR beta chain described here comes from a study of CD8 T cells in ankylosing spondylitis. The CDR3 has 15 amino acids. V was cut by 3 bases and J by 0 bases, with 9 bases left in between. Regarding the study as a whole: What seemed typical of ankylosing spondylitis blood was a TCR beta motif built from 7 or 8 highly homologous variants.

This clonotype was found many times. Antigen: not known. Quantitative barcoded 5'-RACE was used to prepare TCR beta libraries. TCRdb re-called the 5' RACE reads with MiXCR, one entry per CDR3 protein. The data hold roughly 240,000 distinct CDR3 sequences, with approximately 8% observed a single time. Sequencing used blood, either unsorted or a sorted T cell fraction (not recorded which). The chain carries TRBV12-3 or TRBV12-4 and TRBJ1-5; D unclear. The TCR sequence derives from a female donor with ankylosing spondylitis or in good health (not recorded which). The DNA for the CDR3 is TGTGCCAGCAGTTTTACACCTTATAGCAATCAGCCCCAGCATTTT. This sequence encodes CASSFTPYSNQPQHF.